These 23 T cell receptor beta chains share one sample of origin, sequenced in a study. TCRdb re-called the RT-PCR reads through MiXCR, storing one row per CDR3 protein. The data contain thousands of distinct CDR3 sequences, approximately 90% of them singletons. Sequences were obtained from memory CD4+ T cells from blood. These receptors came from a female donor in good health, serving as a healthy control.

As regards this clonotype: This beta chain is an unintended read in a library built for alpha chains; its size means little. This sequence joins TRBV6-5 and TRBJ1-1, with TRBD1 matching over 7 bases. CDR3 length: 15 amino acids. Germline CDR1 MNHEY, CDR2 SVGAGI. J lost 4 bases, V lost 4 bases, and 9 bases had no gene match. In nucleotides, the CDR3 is TGTGCCAGCAGTTCCTTGGACAGGAGGGGCACTGAAGCTTTCTTT. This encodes CASSSLDRRGTEAFF.

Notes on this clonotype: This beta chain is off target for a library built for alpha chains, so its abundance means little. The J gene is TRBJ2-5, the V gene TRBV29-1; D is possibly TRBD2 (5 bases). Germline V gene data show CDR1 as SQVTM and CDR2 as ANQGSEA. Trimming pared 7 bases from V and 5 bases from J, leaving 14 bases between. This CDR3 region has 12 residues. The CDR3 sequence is CSGVLGGETQYF. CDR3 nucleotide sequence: TGCAGCGGGGTTCTGGGCGGGGAGACCCAGTACTTC.

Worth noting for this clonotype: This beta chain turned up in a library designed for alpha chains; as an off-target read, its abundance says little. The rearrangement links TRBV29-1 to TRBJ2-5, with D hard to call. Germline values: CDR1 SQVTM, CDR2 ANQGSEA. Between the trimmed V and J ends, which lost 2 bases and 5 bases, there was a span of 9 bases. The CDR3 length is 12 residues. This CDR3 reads CSVELTGETQYF. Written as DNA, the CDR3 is TGCAGCGTTGAACTTACTGGGGAGACCCAGTACTTC.

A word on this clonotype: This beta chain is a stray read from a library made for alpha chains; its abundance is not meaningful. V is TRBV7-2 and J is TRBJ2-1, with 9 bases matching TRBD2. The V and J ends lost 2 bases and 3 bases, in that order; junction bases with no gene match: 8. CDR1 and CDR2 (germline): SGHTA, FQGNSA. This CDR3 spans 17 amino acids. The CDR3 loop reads CASSLWSGRNLYNEQFF. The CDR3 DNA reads TGTGCCAGCAGCTTATGGAGCGGGAGGAACCTCTACAATGAGCAGTTCTTC.

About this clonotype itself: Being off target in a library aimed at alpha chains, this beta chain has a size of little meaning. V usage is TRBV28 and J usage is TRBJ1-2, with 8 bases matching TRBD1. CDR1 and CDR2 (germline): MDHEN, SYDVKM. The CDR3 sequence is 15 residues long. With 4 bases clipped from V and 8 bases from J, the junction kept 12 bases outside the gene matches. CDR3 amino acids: CASSSPPRGQDGYTF. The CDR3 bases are TGTGCCAGCAGTTCGCCCCCCAGGGGGCAAGACGGCTACACCTTC.

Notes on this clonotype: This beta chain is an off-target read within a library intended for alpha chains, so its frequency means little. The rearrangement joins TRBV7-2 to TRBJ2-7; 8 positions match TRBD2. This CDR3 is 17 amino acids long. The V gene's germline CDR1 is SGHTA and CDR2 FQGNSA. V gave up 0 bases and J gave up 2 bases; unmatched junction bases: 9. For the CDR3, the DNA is TGTGCCAGCAGCTTAGCGGTAGGGCGGGAGGTAACCTACGAGCAGTACTTC. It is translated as CASSLAVGREVTYEQYF.

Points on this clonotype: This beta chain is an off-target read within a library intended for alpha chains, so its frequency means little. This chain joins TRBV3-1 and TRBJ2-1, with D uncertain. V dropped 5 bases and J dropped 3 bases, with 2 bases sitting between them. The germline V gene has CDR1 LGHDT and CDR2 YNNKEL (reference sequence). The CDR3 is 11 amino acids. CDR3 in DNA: TGTGCCAGCAGCTACTACAATGAGCAGTTCTTC. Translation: CASSYYNEQFF.

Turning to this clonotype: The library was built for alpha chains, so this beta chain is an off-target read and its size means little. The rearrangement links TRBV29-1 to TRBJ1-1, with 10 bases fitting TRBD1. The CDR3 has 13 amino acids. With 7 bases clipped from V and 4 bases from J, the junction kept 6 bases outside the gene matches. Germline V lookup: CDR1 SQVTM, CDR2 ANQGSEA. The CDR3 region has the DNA TGCAGCGGATGGACAGGGGGTAGCACTGAAGCTTTCTTT. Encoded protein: CSGWTGGSTEAFF.

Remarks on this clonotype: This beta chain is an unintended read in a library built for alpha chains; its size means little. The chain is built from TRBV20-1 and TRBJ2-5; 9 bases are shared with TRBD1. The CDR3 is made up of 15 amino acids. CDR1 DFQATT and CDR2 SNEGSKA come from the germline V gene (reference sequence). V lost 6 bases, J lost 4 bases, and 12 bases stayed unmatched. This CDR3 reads CSAVSPSTGGETQYF. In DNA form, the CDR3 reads TGCAGTGCCGTTAGCCCCTCGACAGGGGGAGAGACCCAGTACTTC.

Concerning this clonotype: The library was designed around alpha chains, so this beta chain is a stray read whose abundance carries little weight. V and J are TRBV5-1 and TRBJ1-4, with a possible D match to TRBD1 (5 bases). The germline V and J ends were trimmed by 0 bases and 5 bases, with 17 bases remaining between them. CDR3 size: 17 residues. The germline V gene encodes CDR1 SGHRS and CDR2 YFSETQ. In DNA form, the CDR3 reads TGCGCCAGCAGCTTGGCCGGGACGGCTCCAGTAAATGAAAAACTGTTTTTT. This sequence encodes CASSLAGTAPVNEKLFF.

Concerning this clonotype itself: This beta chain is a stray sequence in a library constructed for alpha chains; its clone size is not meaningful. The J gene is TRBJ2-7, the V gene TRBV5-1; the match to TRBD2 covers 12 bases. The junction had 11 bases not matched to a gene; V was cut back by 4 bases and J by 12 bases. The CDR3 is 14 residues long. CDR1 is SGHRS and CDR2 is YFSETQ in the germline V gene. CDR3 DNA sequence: TGCGCCAGCAGCCAGGGACTAGCGGGTGCGGTGCTGTACTTC. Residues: CASSQGLAGAVLYF.

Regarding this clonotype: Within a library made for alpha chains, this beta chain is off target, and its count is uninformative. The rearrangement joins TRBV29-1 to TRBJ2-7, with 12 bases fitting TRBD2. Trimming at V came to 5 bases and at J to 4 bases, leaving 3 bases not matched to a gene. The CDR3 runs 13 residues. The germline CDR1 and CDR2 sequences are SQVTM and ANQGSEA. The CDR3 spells CSVRTSGVYEQYF. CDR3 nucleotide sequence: TGCAGCGTTCGGACTAGCGGGGTTTACGAGCAGTACTTC.

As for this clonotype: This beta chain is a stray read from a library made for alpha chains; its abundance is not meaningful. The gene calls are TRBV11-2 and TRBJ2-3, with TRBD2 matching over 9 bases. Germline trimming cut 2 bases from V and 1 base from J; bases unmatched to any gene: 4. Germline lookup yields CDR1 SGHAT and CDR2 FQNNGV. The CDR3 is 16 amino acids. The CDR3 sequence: CASSLFGGGGTDTQYF. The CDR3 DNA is TGTGCCAGCAGCTTATTTGGCGGGGGGGGCACAGATACGCAGTATTTT.

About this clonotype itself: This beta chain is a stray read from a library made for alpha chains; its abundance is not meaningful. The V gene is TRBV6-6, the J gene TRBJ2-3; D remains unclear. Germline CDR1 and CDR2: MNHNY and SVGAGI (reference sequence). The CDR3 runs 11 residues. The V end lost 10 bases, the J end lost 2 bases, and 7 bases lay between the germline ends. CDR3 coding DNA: TGTGCCATTAGTTCCACAGATACGCAGTATTTT. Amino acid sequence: CAISSTDTQYF.

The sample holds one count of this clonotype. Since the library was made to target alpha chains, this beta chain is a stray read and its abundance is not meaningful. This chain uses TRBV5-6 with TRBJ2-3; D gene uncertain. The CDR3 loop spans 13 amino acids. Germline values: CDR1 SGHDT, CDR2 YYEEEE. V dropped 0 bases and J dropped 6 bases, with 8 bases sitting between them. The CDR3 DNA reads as TGTGCCAGCAGCTTGGGCAGGTTGGATACGCAGTATTTT. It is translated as CASSLGRLDTQYF.

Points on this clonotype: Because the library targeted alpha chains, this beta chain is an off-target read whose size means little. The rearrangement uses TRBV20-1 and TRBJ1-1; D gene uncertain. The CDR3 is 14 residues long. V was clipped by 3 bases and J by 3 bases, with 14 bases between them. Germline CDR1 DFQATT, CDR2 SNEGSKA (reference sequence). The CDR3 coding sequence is TGCAGTGCTAGGTTTATGAGTGCGTACACTGAAGCTTTCTTT. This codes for CSARFMSAYTEAFF.

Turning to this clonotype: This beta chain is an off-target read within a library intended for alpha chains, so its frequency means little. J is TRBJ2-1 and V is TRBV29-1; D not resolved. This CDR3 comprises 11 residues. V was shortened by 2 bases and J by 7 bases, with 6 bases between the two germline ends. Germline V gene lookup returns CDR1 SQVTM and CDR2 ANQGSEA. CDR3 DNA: TGCAGCGTTGAATTGTTTAATGAGCAGTTCTTC. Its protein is CSVELFNEQFF.

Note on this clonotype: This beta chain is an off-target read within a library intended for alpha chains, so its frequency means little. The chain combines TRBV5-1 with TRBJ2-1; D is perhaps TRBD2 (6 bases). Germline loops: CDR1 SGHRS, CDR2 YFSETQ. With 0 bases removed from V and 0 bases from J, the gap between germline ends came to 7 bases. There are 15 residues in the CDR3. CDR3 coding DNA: TGCGCCAGCAGCTTGGGGGAGGTCTCCTACAATGAGCAGTTCTTC. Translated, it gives CASSLGEVSYNEQFF.

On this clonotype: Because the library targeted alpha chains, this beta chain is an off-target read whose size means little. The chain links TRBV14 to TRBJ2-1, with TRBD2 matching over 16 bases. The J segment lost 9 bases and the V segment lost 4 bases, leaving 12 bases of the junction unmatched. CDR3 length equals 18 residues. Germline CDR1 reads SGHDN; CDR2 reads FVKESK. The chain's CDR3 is CASSLGLAGGLYNVEQFF. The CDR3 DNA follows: TGTGCCAGCAGCCTGGGACTAGCGGGAGGGTTGTACAATGTTGAGCAGTTCTTC.

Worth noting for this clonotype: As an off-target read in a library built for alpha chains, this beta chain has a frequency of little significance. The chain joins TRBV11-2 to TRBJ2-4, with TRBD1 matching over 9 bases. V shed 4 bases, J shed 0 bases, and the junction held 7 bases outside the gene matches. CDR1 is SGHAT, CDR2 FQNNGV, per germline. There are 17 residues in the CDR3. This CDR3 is CASSYRRTGVAKNIQYF. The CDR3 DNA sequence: TGTGCCAGCAGCTACAGACGGACAGGGGTAGCCAAAAACATTCAGTACTTC.

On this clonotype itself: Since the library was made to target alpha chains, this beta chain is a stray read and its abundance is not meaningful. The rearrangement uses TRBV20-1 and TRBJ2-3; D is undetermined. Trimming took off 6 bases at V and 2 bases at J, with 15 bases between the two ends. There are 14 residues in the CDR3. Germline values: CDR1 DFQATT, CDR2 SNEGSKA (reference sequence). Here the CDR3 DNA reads TGCAGTGCCAGGACCTCTATAATCACAGATACGCAGTATTTT. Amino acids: CSARTSIITDTQYF.

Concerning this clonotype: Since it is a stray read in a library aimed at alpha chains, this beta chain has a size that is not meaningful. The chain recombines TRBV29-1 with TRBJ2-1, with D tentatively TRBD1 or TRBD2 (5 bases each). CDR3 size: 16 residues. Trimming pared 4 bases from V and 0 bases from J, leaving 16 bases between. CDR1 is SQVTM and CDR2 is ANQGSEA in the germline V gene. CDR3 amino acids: CSVGGSQTTSYNEQFF. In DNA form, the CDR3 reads TGCAGCGTTGGGGGGTCCCAAACGACCTCCTACAATGAGCAGTTCTTC.

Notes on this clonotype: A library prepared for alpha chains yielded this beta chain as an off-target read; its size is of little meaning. Written as DNA, the CDR3 is TGTGCCAGCAGCCCCGGGGGGGCTACAGGTGGCTACACCTTC. As protein: CASSPGGATGGYTF. The rearrangement joins TRBV6-4 to TRBJ1-2; weak D call: TRBD1 (6 bases). Germline assignment: CDR1 MRHNA and CDR2 SNTAGT. The CDR3 has 14 amino acids. The V gene lost 6 bases and the J gene lost 7 bases, with 18 bases spanning the gap.